The 14 T cell receptor beta chains in this list originate from one sample, sequenced in a study of T cell repertoires in cytomegalovirus infection (dated by TCRdb to between 2019 and 2020). Their antigens remain unidentified. The treatment or condition label, as the study defines it: in vitro stimulation with specific CMV peptide epitopes to enrich CMV-specific T cells. Instrument used: Illumina HiSeq 1500. The public reads were reprocessed in TCRdb via fastp at Q25 and MiXCR, keeping in-frame beta chains. CDR3 protein duplicates are merged, each entry listing the most common genes and DNA. A total of 230,000 or so distinct CDR3 sequences appear in this sample, around 35% of them only once. The ten largest clones add up to approximately 59% of the sample. Source: CD8+ T cells from cultured PBMCs, taken from culture after CMV antigen stimulation. Every receptor here comes from a human donor in good health (CMV status not recorded). Some clones in this sample may be carry-over from other donors' samples.

The chain is built from TRBV2 and TRBJ1-3; 7 bases fit TRBD1. V trimming: 6 bases; J trimming: 1 base; junction bases outside the gene matches: 3. CDR1 is SNHLY and CDR2 is FYNNEI in the germline V gene. The CDR3 sequence is 14 residues long. CDR3 sequence reads: CASRTGDSGNTIYF. The CDR3 nucleotides are TGTGCCAGCAGAACAGGGGATTCTGGAAACACCATATATTTT.

The CDR3: CASRLTSGSSNTGELFF. Here the CDR3 DNA reads TGTGCCAGCAGACTGACTAGCGGCTCTTCGAACACCGGGGAGCTGTTTTTT. This chain uses TRBV5-4 with TRBJ2-2; 9 positions match TRBD2. V lost 5 bases, J lost 0 bases, and 8 bases stayed unmatched. CDR3 size: 17 residues. Germline values: CDR1 SGHNT, CDR2 YYREEE (reference sequence).

V gene TRBV5-1 combines with J gene TRBJ2-7, with TRBD2 as a possible D gene (5 bases). V was pared by 0 bases and J by 5 bases, with 12 bases between. This CDR3 comprises 14 residues. The germline CDR1 and CDR2 sequences are SGHRS and YFSETQ. Here the CDR3 reads CASSLDSGGNEQYF. The DNA for the CDR3 is TGCGCCAGCAGCTTGGACAGCGGAGGAAACGAGCAGTACTTC.

The chain couples TRBV20-1 to TRBJ2-7; 8 bases line up with TRBD2. Germline-derived CDR1 and CDR2 are DFQATT and SNEGSKA (reference sequence). Trimming cost V 4 bases and J 1 base; bases outside gene matches: 3. The CDR3 consists of 13 residues. DNA of the CDR3: TGCAGTGCTAAGGAGCGGGGGTCCTACGAGCAGTACTTC. Translated: CSAKERGSYEQYF.

This clonotype was recorded a few times. The chain employs TRBV7-8 and TRBJ1-5; D perhaps matches TRBD1 (5 bases). The CDR3 runs to 15 residues. CDR1 is SGHVS and CDR2 is FQNEAQ in the germline V gene. Trimming pared 6 bases from V and 2 bases from J, leaving 14 bases between. This CDR3 is CASSRLQGGNQPQHF. DNA for the CDR3: TGTGCCAGCAGTCGTCTTCAGGGTGGCAATCAGCCCCAGCATTTT. Using reference TRBV7-8 and TRBJ1-5 for the parts outside the CDR3, the full variable domain is GAGVSQSPRYKVAKRGQDVALRCDPISGHVSLFWYQQALGQGPEFLTYFQNEAQLDKSGLPSDRFFAERPEGSVSTLKIQRTQQEDSAVYLCASSRLQGGNQPQHFGDGTRLSIL.

In its sample, this clonotype was seen a few times. The V gene is TRBV6-6, the J gene TRBJ1-1, with D unresolved. Per germline, CDR1 MNHNY and CDR2 SVGAGI (reference sequence). V was shortened by 6 bases and J by 0 bases, with 20 bases between the two germline ends. The CDR3 length is 17 residues. CDR3: CASSFGRYGSMNTEAFF. The CDR3, as DNA: TGTGCCAGCAGCTTCGGGAGGTACGGCTCAATGAACACTGAAGCTTTCTTT.

The chain couples TRBV6-1 to TRBJ2-1; 12 nucleotides agree with TRBD2. The CDR3 sequence is 15 residues long. Per germline, CDR1 MNHNS and CDR2 SASEGT. Trimming removed 6 bases from V and 5 bases from J; junction bases left unmatched: 5. CDR3 residues: CASSPTSGGHNEQFF. The DNA of the CDR3 is TGTGCCAGCAGCCCGACTAGCGGGGGACACAATGAGCAGTTCTTC.

This clonotype turned up a few times. The chain couples TRBV6-9 to TRBJ2-7; maybe TRBD2 (5 bases). CDR3 size: 12 residues. Germline CDR1 and CDR2: MNHGY and SVAAGI. Between the trimmed V and J ends, which lost 10 bases and 0 bases, there was a span of 10 bases. CDR3 amino acids: CATRGLSYEQYF. The DNA of the CDR3 is TGTGCCACCCGGGGTCTCTCCTACGAGCAGTACTTC.

This clonotype was detected a few times. The chain joins TRBV28 to TRBJ1-4; D ambiguous. The CDR3 is made up of 15 amino acids. CDR1 is MDHEN, CDR2 SYDVKM, per germline. The V and J ends lost 5 bases and 0 bases respectively, with 10 bases between them. The CDR3 nucleotides are TGTGCCAGCAGTCCTCTGGGTCCAACTAATGAAAAACTGTTTTTT. Translated: CASSPLGPTNEKLFF.

The rearrangement links TRBV6-6 to TRBJ2-2, with D possibly matching TRBD1 (5 bases). Germline CDR1 is MNHNY and CDR2 is SVGAGI (reference sequence). The CDR3 covers 15 residues. Trimming took 2 bases from V and 7 from J, leaving 14 bases between them. Here the CDR3 DNA reads TGTGCCAGCAGTTACGGGGCAGGGCGGAACGGGGAGCTGTTTTTT. It encodes CASSYGAGRNGELFF.

Only a few counts were recorded for this clonotype. A read error may account for a junction end that differs from germline. The V and J genes are TRBV7-7 and TRBJ2-2, with TRBD1 matching over 7 bases. From germline, CDR1 is SSHAT and CDR2 FNYEAQ (reference sequence). CDR3 size: 14 residues. Here the CDR3 reads CASSFSTGTGELFF. In DNA form, the CDR3 reads TGTGCTAGCAGCTTTTCGACAGGGACCGGGGAGCTGTTTTTT.

The chain combines TRBV5-6 with TRBJ1-1; a weak D match, TRBD1 (6 bases). The CDR3 totals 15 residues. V was pared by 4 bases and J by 5 bases, with 18 bases between. Germline-derived CDR1 and CDR2 are SGHDT and YYEEEE. The CDR3 protein is CASSNSGARGTEAFF. The CDR3 DNA is TGTGCCAGCAGCAACTCAGGGGCGCGAGGGACTGAAGCTTTCTTT.

The chain uses TRBV29-1 and TRBJ2-2; D may be TRBD1 or TRBD2 (6 bases each). The CDR3 contains 14 residues. V was trimmed by 6 bases and J by 3 bases, leaving 14 bases between them. From germline, CDR1 is SQVTM and CDR2 ANQGSEA. The CDR3: CSVPGGQYTGELFF. The CDR3 DNA reads TGCAGCGTACCTGGGGGGCAGTACACCGGGGAGCTGTTTTTT.

The chain uses TRBV7-9 and TRBJ2-3; TRBD1 agrees at 9 bases. Trimming at V came to 6 bases and at J to 1 base, leaving 5 bases not matched to a gene. CDR3 length equals 15 residues. The germline V gene has CDR1 SEHNR and CDR2 FQNEAQ (reference sequence). CDR3 amino acids: CASRRYRGRTDTQYF. For the CDR3, the DNA is TGTGCCAGCAGGCGATACAGGGGGCGCACAGATACGCAGTATTTT.